The entry that follows covers one T cell receptor beta chain sequence. Uncontrolled infection, other autoimmune disease, pregnancy or lactation disqualified patients from enrolment. The diagnostic basis comprised clinical symptoms, serum thyroxine and TRAb, thyroid ultrasound and orbital computed tomography. Template material for amplifying TCR beta CDR3 regions consisted of RNA transcripts. With the HTBI primer set, the TCR CDR3 went through a first round of RT-PCR. TCRdb independently ran MiXCR on the multiplex PCR reads; one entry per CDR3 protein. The profile covers around 110,000 distinct CDR3 sequences, with approximately 15% appearing a single time and about 44% taken by the ten largest. The CDR3 covers 15 residues. After removal of 0 bases from V and 10 bases from J, the junction contained 7 bases not matched to a gene. Germline V gene sequence: CDR1 SGHAT, CDR2 FQDESV (reference sequence).

These data originate in a study of T cells in Graves' hyperthyroidism and ophthalmopathy. Across the study: Peripheral blood specimens were obtained at initial diagnosis, prior to any treatment.

The source is a woman aged 45-65 years with Graves' hyperthyroidism. Sequencing was carried out using blood. V usage is TRBV11-1 and J usage is TRBJ2-1; 9 bases are shared with TRBD1. The CDR3 nucleotides are TGTGCCAGCAGCTTAGCAGGGACAGGGATCAGGGAGCAGTTCTTC. It is translated as CASSLAGTGIREQFF.